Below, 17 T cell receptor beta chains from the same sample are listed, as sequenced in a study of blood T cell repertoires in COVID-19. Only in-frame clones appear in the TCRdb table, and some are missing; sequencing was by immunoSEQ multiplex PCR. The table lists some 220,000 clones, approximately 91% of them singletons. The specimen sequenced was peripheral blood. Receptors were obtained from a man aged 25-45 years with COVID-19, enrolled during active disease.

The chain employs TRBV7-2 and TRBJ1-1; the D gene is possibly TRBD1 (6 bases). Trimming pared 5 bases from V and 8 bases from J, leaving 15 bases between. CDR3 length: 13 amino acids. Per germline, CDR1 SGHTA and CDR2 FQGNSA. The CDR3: CASSLIDRTEAFF. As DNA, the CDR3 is TGTGCCAGCAGCCTAATCGACAGGACCGAAGCTTTCTTT.

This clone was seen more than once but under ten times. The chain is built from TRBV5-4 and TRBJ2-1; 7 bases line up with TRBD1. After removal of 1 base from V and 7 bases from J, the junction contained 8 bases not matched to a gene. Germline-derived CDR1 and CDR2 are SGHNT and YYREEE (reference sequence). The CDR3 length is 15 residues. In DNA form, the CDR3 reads TGTGCCAGCAGCTTGATAGGGGGCAGGCTTAATGAGCAGTTCTTC. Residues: CASSLIGGRLNEQFF.

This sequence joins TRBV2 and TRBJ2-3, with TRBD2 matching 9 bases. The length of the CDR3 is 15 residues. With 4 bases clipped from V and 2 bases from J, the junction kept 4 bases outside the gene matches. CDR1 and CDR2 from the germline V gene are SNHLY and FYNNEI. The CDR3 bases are TGTGCCAGCAGTGGGGCGGGGGGGTACACAGATACGCAGTATTTT. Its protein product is CASSGAGGYTDTQYF.

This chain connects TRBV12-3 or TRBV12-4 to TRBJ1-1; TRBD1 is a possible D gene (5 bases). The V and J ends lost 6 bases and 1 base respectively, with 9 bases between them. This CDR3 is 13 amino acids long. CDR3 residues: CASRRTQNTEAFF. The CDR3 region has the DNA TGTGCCAGCAGAAGGACACAGAACACTGAAGCTTTCTTT.

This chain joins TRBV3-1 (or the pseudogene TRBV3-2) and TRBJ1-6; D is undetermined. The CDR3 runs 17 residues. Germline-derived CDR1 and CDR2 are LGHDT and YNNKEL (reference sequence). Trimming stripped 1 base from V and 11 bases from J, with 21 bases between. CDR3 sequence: CASSQGGGLAGSAPLHF. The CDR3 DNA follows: TGTGCCAGCAGCCAAGGAGGTGGTTTAGCGGGGTCTGCACCCCTCCACTTT.

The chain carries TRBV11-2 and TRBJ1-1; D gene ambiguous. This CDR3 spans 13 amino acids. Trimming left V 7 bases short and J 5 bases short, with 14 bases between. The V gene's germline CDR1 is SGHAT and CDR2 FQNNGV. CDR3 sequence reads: CASTSFSTTEAFF. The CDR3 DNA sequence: TGTGCCAGCACTTCATTTTCGACTACTGAAGCTTTCTTT.

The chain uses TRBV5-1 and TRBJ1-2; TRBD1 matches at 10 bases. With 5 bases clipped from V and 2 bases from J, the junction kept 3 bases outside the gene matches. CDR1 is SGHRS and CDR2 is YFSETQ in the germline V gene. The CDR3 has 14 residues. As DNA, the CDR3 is TGCGCCAGCAGTGCGGGACAGGGGAACTATGGCTACACCTTC. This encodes CASSAGQGNYGYTF.

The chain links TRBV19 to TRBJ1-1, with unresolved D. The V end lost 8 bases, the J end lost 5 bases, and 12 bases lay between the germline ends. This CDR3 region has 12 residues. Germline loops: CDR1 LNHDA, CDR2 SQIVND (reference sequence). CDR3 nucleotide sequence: TGTGCCAGTCGCCTGGGAGTTACTGAAGCTTTCTTT. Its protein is CASRLGVTEAFF.

The CDR3 here is CASSQGVQGAGNQPQHF. The CDR3 bases are TGCGCCAGCAGCCAAGGAGTACAGGGGGCGGGCAATCAGCCCCAGCATTTT. This sequence joins TRBV4-1 and TRBJ1-5; 9 bases match TRBD1. After removal of 1 base from V and 2 bases from J, the junction contained 6 bases not matched to a gene. The germline gives CDR1 MGHRA, CDR2 YSYEKL. The length of the CDR3 is 17 residues.

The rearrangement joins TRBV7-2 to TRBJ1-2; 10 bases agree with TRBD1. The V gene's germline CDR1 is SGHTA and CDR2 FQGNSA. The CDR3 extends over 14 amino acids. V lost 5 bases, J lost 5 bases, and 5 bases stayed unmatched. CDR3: CASSPDRGPYGYTF. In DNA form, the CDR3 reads TGTGCCAGCAGCCCCGACAGGGGGCCATATGGCTACACCTTC.

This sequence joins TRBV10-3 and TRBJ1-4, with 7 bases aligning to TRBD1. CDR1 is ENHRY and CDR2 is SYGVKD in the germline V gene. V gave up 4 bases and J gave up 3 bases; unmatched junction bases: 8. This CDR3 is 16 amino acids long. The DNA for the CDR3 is TGTGCCATCAGTGGGAGACCGGGACAGCCTAATGAAAAACTGTTTTTT. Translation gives CAISGRPGQPNEKLFF.

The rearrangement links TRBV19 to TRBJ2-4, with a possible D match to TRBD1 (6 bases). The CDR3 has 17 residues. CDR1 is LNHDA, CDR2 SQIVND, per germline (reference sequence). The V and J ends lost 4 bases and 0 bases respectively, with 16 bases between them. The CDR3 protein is CASSTLGQIGAKNIQYF. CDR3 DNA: TGTGCCAGTAGTACCCTAGGACAGATTGGAGCCAAAAACATTCAGTACTTC.

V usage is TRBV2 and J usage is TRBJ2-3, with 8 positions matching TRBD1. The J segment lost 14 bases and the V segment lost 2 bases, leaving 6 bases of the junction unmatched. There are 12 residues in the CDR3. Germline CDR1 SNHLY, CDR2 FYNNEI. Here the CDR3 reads CASSELDRGAYF. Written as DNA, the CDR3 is TGTGCCAGCAGTGAACTTGACAGGGGTGCGTATTTT. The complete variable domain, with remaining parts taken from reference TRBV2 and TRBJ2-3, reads EPEVTQTPSHQVTQMGQEVILRCVPISNHLYFYWYRQILGQKVEFLVSFYNNEISEKSEIFDDQFSVERPDGSNFTLKIRSTKLEDSAMYFCASSELDRGAYFGPGTRLTVL.

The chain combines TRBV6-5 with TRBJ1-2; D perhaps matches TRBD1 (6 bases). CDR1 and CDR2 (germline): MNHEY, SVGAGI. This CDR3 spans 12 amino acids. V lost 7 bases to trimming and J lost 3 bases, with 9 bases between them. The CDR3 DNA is TGTGCCAGCACCCACAGGGACTATGGCTACACCTTC. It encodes CASTHRDYGYTF.

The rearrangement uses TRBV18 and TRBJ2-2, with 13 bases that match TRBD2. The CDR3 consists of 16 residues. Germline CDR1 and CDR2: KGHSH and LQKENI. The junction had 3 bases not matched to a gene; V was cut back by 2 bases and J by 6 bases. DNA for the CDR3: TGTGCCAGCTCACCAGGGACTAGCGGGGCCTCCGGGGAGCTGTTTTTT. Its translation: CASSPGTSGASGELFF.

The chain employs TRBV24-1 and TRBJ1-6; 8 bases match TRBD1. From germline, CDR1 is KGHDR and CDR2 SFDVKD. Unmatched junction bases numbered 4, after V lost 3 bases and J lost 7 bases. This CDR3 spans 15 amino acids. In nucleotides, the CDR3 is TGTGCCACCAGTGATGGGACAGGACCAAATTCACCCCTCCACTTT. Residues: CATSDGTGPNSPLHF.

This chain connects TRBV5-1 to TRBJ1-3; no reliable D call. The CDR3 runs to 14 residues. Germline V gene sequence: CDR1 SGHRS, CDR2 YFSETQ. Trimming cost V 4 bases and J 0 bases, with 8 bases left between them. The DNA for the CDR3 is TGCGCCAGCAGCCCGACAACCTCTGGAAACACCATATATTTT. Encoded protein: CASSPTTSGNTIYF.